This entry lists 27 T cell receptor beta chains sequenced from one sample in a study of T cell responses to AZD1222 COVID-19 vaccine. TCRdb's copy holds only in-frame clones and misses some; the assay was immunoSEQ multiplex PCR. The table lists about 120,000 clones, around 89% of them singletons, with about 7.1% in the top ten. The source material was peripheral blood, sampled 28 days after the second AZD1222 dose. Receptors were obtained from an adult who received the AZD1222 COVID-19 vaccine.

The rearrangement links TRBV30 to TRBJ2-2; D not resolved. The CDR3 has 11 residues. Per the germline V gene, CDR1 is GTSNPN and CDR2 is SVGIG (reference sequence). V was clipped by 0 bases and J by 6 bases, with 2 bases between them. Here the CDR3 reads CAWSVAGELFF. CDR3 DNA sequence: TGTGCCTGGAGTGTAGCCGGGGAGCTGTTTTTT. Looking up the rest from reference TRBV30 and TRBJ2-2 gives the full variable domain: SQTIHQWPATLVQPVGSPLSLECTVEGTSNPNLYWYRQAAGRGLQLLFYSVGIGQISSEVPQNLSASRPQDRQFILSSKKLLLSDSGFYLCAWSVAGELFFGEGSRLTVL.

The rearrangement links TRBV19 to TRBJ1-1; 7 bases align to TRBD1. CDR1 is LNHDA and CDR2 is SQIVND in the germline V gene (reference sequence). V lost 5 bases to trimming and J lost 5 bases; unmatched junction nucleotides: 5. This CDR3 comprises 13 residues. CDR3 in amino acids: CASSDPGQTEAFF. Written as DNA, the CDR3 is TGTGCCAGTAGTGACCCGGGACAGACTGAAGCTTTCTTT.

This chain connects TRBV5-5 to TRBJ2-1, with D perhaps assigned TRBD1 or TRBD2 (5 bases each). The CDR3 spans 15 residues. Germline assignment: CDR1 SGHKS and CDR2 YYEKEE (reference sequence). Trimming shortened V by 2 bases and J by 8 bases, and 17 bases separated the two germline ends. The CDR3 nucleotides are TGTGCCAGCAGCTTTGAACCGGGGATCAGGGATGAGCAGTTCTTC. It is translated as CASSFEPGIRDEQFF.

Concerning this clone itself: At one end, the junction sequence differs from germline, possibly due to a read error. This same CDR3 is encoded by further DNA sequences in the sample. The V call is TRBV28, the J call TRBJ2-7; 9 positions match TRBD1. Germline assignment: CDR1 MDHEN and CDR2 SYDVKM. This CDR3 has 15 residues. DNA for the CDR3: TGCGCCAGCAGTTTATGGGACAGGGTTGGGCACGAGCAGTACTTC. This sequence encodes CASSLWDRVGHEQYF.

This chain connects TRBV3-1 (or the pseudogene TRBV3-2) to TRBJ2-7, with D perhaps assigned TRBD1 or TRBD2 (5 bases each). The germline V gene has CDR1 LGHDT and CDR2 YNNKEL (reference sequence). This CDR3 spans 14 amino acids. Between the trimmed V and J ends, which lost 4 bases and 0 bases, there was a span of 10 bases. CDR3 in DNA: TGTGCCAGCAGCCGGGACGTTAGCTCCTACGAGCAGTACTTC. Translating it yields CASSRDVSSYEQYF.

The CDR3 loop reads CAWSEQGRQPQHF. CDR3 nucleotide sequence: TGTGCCTGGAGTGAACAGGGTCGTCAGCCCCAGCATTTT. The chain joins TRBV30 to TRBJ1-5, with D possibly being TRBD1 (6 bases). V gave up 1 base and J gave up 6 bases, with 10 bases separating them. Germline CDR1 reads GTSNPN; CDR2 reads SVGIG (reference sequence). CDR3 length: 13 residues.

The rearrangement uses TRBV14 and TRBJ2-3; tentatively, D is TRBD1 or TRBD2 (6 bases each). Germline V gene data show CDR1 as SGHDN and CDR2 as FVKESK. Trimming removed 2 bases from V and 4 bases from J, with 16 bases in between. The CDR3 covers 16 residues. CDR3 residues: CASSQNHFGGADTQYF. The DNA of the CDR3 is TGTGCCAGCAGCCAAAACCACTTCGGGGGCGCAGATACGCAGTATTTT. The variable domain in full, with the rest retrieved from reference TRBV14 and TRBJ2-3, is EAGVTQFPSHSVIEKGQTVTLRCDPISGHDNLYWYRRVMGKEIKFLLHFVKESKQDESGMPNNRFLAERTGGTYSTLKVQPAELEDSGVYFCASSQNHFGGADTQYFGPGTRLTVL.

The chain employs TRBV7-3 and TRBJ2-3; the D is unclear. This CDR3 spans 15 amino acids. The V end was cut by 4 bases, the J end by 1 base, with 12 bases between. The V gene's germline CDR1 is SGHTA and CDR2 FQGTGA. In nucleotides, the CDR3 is TGTGCCAGCAGCTCCGGACCGACACGCACAGATACGCAGTATTTT. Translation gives CASSSGPTRTDTQYF.

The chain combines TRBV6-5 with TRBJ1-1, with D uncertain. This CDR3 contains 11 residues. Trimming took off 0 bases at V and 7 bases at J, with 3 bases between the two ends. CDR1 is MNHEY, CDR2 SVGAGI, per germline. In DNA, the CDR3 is TGTGCCAGCAGTTACTCGAGTGAAGCTTTCTTT. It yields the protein CASSYSSEAFF.

CDR3 loop: CASSIGYNSPLHF. CDR3 nucleotides: TGTGCCAGTAGTATCGGGTATAATTCACCCCTCCACTTT. The J gene is TRBJ1-6, the V gene TRBV19; no clear D. The CDR3 loop spans 13 amino acids. V dropped 3 bases and J dropped 4 bases, with 4 bases sitting between them. Looked up from germline, CDR1 is LNHDA and CDR2 is SQIVND (reference sequence).

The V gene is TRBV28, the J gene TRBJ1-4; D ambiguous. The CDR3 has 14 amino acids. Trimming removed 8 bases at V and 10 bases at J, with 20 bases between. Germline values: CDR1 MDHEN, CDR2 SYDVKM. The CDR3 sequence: CASGESRLTGKLFF. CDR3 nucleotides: TGTGCCAGCGGGGAAAGCCGATTAACGGGAAAACTGTTTTTT.

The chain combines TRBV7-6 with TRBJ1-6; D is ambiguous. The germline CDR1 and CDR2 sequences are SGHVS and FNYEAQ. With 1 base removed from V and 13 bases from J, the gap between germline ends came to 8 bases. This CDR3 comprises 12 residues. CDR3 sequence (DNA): TGTGCCAGCAGCTTAGGACAAGGCCCCCTCCACTTT. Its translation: CASSLGQGPLHF.

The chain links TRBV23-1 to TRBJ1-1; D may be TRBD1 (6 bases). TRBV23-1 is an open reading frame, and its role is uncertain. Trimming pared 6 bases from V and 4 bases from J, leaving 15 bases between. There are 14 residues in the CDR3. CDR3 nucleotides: TGCGCCAGCAGGACCCTCCGAGGGGGCACTGAAGCTTTCTTT. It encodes CASRTLRGGTEAFF.

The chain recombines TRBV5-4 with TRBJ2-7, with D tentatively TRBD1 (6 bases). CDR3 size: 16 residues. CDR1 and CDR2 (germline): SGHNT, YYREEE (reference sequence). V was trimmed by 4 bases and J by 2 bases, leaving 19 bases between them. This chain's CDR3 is CASSRGPGTQTYEQYF. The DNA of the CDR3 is TGTGCCAGCAGCCGAGGGCCCGGGACACAGACCTACGAGCAGTACTTC.

The CDR3 loop is CASSRAAGQGYTF. The CDR3 DNA is TGTGCCAGCAGCCGCGCCGCGGGACAGGGCTACACCTTC. V gene TRBV7-9 combines with J gene TRBJ1-2, with 7 nucleotides matching TRBD1. CDR1 and CDR2 (germline): SEHNR, FQNEAQ (reference sequence). V trimming: 5 bases; J trimming: 8 bases; junction bases outside the gene matches: 8. The CDR3 spans 13 residues. Based on the CDR3 plus reference TRBV7-9 and TRBJ1-2, the full variable domain is DTGVSQNPRHKITKRGQNVTFRCDPISEHNRLYWYRQTLGQGPEFLTYFQNEAQLEKSRLLSDRFSAERPKGSFSTLEIQRTEQGDSAMYLCASSRAAGQGYTFGSGTRLTVV.

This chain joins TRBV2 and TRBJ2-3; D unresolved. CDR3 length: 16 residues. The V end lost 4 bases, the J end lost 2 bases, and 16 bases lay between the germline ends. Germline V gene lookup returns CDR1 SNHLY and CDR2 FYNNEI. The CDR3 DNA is TGTGCCAGCAGTGCGGACCTGGGTTGGGTCACAGATACGCAGTATTTT. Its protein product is CASSADLGWVTDTQYF.

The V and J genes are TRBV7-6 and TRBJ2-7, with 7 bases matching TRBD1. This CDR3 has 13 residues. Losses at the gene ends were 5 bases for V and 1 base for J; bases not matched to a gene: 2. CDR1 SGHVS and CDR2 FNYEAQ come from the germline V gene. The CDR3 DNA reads TGTGCCAGCAGCCCCAGGGGGTCCTACGAGCAGTACTTC. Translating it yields CASSPRGSYEQYF.

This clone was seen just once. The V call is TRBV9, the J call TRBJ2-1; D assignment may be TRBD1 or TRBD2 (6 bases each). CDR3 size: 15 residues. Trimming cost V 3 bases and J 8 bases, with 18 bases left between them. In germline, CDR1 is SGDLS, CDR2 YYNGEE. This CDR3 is CASSASGTEGDEQFF. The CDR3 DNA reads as TGTGCCAGCAGCGCCTCCGGGACGGAGGGGGATGAGCAGTTCTTC.

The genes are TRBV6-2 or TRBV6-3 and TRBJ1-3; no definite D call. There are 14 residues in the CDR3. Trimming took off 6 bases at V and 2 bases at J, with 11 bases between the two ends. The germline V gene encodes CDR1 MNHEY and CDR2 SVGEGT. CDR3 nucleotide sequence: TGTGCCAGCAGCCAGACTGAGACTGGAAACACCATATATTTT. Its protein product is CASSQTETGNTIYF.

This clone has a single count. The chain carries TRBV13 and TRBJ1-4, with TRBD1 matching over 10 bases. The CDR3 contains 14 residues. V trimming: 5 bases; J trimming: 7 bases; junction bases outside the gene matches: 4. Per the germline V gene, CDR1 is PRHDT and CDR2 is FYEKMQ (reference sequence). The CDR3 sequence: CASSPRDRGEKLFF. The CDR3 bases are TGTGCCAGCAGCCCCCGGGACAGGGGTGAAAAACTGTTTTTT.

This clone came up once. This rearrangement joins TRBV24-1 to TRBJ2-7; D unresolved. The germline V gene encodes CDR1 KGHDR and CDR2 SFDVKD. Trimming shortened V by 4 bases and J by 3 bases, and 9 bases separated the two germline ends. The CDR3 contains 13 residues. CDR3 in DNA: TGTGCCACCAGTGACGTGGGCAGCTACGAGCAGTACTTC. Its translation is CATSDVGSYEQYF.

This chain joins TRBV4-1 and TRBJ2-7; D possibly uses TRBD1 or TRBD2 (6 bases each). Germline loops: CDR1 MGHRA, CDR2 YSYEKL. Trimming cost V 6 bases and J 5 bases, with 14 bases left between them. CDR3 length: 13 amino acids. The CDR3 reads CASSTGGKNEQYF. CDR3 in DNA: TGCGCCAGCAGTACCGGGGGCAAGAACGAGCAGTACTTC.

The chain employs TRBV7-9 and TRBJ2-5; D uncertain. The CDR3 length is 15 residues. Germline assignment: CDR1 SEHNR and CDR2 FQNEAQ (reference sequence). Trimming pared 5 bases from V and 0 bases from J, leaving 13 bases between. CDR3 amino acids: CASSKGPWYQETQYF. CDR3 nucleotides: TGTGCCAGCAGCAAGGGTCCGTGGTACCAAGAGACCCAGTACTTC. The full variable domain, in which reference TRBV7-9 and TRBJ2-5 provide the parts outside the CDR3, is DTGVSQNPRHKITKRGQNVTFRCDPISEHNRLYWYRQTLGQGPEFLTYFQNEAQLEKSRLLSDRFSAERPKGSFSTLEIQRTEQGDSAMYLCASSKGPWYQETQYFGPGTRLLVL.

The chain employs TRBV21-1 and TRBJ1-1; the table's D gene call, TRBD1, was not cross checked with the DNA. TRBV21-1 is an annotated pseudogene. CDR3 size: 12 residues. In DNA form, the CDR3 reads TGTGCCAACTTGGGACAGGACACTGAAGCTTTCTTT. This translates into CANLGQDTEAFF.

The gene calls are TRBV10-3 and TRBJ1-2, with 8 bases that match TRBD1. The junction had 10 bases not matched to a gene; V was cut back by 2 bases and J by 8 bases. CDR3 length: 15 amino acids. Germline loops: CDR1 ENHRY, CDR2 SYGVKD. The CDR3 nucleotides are TGTGCCATCAGTGAGCCTGACAGGGGCCAAGGCGGCTACACCTTC. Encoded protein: CAISEPDRGQGGYTF.

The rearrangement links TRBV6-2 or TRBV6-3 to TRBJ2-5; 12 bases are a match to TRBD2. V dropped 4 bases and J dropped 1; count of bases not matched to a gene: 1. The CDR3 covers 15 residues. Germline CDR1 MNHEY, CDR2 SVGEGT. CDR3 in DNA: TGTGCCAGCAGTTCTAGCGGGGGGGGCCAAGAGACCCAGTACTTC. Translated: CASSSSGGGQETQYF.

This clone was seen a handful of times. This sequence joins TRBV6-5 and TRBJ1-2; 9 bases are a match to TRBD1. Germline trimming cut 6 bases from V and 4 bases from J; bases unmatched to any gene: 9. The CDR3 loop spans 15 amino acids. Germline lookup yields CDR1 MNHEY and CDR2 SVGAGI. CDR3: CASSPSPDRGYGYTF. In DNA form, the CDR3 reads TGTGCCAGCAGCCCAAGCCCGGACAGGGGCTATGGCTACACCTTC.